This T cell receptor beta chain emerged from a study of CXCR3-negative and CXCR3-positive naive CD8 T cells. Study-wide points: Against CXCR3-negative naive cells, CXCR3-positive naive cells showed more hydrophobic TRB CDR3s. Cryopreserved cells partially lost CXCR3 expression, and fresh PBMCs were used in most assays. In naive cells, CXCR3-negative and CXCR3-positive subsets had similar TRBV-TRBJ usage; memory cells differed. High diversity, comparable across both naive subsets, contrasted with much lower diversity in memory CD8+ cells.

In regard to this clonotype: Its antigen is not identified.

This CDR3 is 13 amino acids long. The germline gives CDR1 DFQATT, CDR2 SNEGSKA (reference sequence). CD45RO-CCR7+CD27+CD95- expression identified naive CD8+ T cells. The libraries of TRB cDNA were prepared using 5' RACE with UMI labels. TCRdb reprocessed the 5' RACE reads; each CDR3 protein has one entry and no DNA is given. The repertoire table contains roughly 110,000 distinct CDR3 sequences. This chain joins TRBV20-1 and TRBJ2-7; TCRdb's D call, TRBD1, is unchecked because there is no DNA. Sequencing used naive CXCR3+ CD8+ T cells from blood. The subset was: CD45RO-CCR7+CD27+CD95- naive CD8+ T cells expressing CXCR3 (TNR3+). The sequence was obtained from a human donor in good health. Some clones in this sample may be carry-over from other donors' samples. Here the CDR3 reads CSARGDAFYEQYF.